This TCR beta chain was identified during a study of blood T cells in healthy people across ages (dated by TCRdb to between 2014 and 2017). In terms of the full investigation: In model experiments, template switching captured about one uniquely barcoded TCR beta cDNA molecule for every two T cells. To avoid experimental bias, donors of different ages were spread randomly across the sequencing lanes. For two donors (one aged 18 to 30 and one aged 80 or older), the study analyzed two additional independent replicas of 1 million unique cDNA reads from the same blood draw. Age-related changes in TCR beta repertoire diversity were measured in the study by deep sequencing normalized with unique cDNA molecular identifiers. Four age groups were formed from the donors: young (average about 16 years), middle-aged (around 37), aged (about 62) and long-lived (more than 75).

In its sample, this clonotype was seen a few times. No cognate antigen has been identified for it. No base quality information exists; no much larger clone differs at one position. Libraries were made using 5' RACE. The sequencing machine was an Illumina HiSeq 2500. The second PCR ran for about 7 to 11 cycles and used a J-beta primer mix along with a sample-barcoded 5' primer. A unique molecular identifier was introduced onto each TCR beta cDNA molecule by a template-switch 5' adaptor carrying 12 random nucleotides. At least 2.5 million CDR3-containing paired-end reads were obtained from each sample. First-strand cDNA synthesis was performed from all RNA using the Mint cDNA synthesis kit, with priming by a TRBC-specific oligonucleotide. After uracil-DNA glycosylase treatment, a first 18-cycle PCR used universal primers M1SS and BC2_uni_R on all cDNA. As for how the authors treated the data: For normalization, 1 million high-quality reads were randomly selected from each sample, with every read carrying a distinct molecular identifier. Reads sharing molecular identifiers were discarded rather than binned into consensus sequences. CDR3 identification, clonotype clustering and error correction used MiTCR with a Q25 quality threshold and the strictest error-elimination algorithm. A nonparametric unseen species model with Euler transformation was used to estimate a lower bound on total TCR beta diversity. TCRdb handled the public reads itself, with Q25 trimming in fastp and clone calling in MiXCR, and kept productive beta chains. All rows with the same CDR3 protein become a single entry with the most common DNA and genes. The V and J calls were not made by the authors but by TCRdb's processing. Across this sample there are more than 500,000 distinct CDR3 sequences, with 27% seen only once. Less than 20% of the sample is held by the ten biggest clonotypes.

Beyond this particular receptor, the publication reports: Estimates of total diversity based on one million sequenced T cells were considered lower bounds and underestimates. Observed TCR beta diversity per million T cells fell roughly linearly with age, and a significant reduction was already apparent by age roughly 40. Compared with the aged group, more naive CD4+ T cells, fewer expanded clones and increased TCR diversity were shown by the long-lived group, suggesting age selection. Because the CMV infection status of the donors was unknown, age-related changes in expanded clonotypes may potentially have been confounded. Since profiling was done on bulk unsorted PBMCs, naive and antigen-experienced compartments could not be conclusively compared. The percentage of naive T cells measured by flow cytometry correlated strongly with observed TCR beta diversity.

The roughly 42 donors, aged about 6 to 100 years, were systemically healthy Caucasian individuals from Russia. Each donor gave about 9.7 milliliters of peripheral blood, drawn into EDTA-treated Vacutainer tubes. PBMCs were isolated by Ficoll-Paque density-gradient centrifugation, with at least 6 million obtained per sample. Trizol reagent was used to extract total RNA from the PBMCs, yielding at least 5.5 micrograms per sample. Naive CD45RAhigh/CD27high T cell percentages were measured by flow cytometry on a PBMC aliquot from every donor. V is pruned by 4 bases and J by 11 bases, leaving 19 bases of the junction without a gene match. The CDR3 holds 16 amino acids from the cysteine to the phenylalanine. CDR3 DNA is the only sequence kept; it has 48 bases, read in frame from the first base. Sequences SEHNR (CDR1) and FQNEAQ (CDR2) are obtained from the germline V gene (reference sequence).

The TCR was taken from a woman aged 70-85 years in good health. Material: blood. The sequence joins TRBV7-9 to TRBJ2-5, with 7 bases matching TRBD1. DNA sequence: TGTGCCAGCAGCTCCCCTCTAGGGGGCGTAACGTACGAACAGTACTTC. This sequence encodes CASSSPLGGVTYEQYF.